This T cell receptor (beta chain) was sequenced during a study of cytomegalovirus exposure and HLA in healthy donors. CDR1 is MNHNY, CDR2 SVGAGI, per germline (reference sequence). The CDR3 sequence is 14 residues long. Remarks on this clone: Its matching antigen is unknown.

With 60 Vbeta and 13 Jbeta primers, the PCR was carried out. Libraries were prepared by immunoSEQ multiplex PCR; TCRdb keeps only in-frame clonotypes and omits some of them. The sample holds 210,000 or so clones, just over 75% seen once. Overall study results and limits: Most CMV-associated TCR beta chains appeared HLA-restricted in a later analysis.

This receptor was taken from a man between 18 and 29 years old in good health and CMV-seronegative. The sample comprised PBMCs. V usage is TRBV6-6 and J usage is TRBJ2-5; 9 nucleotides line up with TRBD1. The end of the DNA aligns better with TRBJ2-7, so the J call may be wrong. The CDR3 nucleotides read TGTGCCAGCAGTCCGGGACAGGGCTCCTACGAGCAGTACTTC. Its protein product is CASSPGQGSYEQYF.